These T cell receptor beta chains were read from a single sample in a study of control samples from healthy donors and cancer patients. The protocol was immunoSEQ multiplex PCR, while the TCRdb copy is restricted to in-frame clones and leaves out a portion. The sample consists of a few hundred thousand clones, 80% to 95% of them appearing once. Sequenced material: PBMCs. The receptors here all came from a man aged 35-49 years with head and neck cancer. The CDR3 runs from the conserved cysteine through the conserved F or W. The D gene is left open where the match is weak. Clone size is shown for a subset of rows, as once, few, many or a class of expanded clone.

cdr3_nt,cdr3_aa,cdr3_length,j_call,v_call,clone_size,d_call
TGTGCCAGTAGTCCAAGCCGGGGGAGCGGAGACAACCACGAGCAGTACTTC,CASSPSRGSGDNHEQYF,17,TRBJ2-7,TRBV19,.,.
TGTGCCAGCAGCACGTCGGGACTAGCGGGGGGCCCCTACAATGAGCAGTTCTTC,CASSTSGLAGGPYNEQFF,18,TRBJ2-1,TRBV9,.,TRBD2
TGTGCCACCAGCAGAGATCTCGGGGAAGTGGAGTCACCCCTCCACTTT,CATSRDLGEVESPLHF,16,TRBJ1-6,TRBV15,.,.
TGTGCCAGCAGCTCCCGGACTAGCGCGTACCAAGAGACCCAGTACTTC,CASSSRTSAYQETQYF,16,TRBJ2-5,TRBV9,.,TRBD2
TGTGCCAGCACCACGGACTTAGGGATCCCCGGGGAGCTGTTTTTT,CASTTDLGIPGELFF,15,TRBJ2-2,TRBV27,few,.
TGTGCCAGCAGCTTAGATCATAATTCACCCCTCCACTTT,CASSLDHNSPLHF,13,TRBJ1-6,TRBV11-2,.,.
TGTGCCAGCAGTCTCCTTTTGGGTGAGCAGTTCTTC,CASSLLLGEQFF,12,TRBJ2-1,TRBV12-3/TRBV12-4,.,.
TGTGCCACCAGTGATTTGTTCAGCGAAGAGACCCAGTACTTC,CATSDLFSEETQYF,14,TRBJ2-5,TRBV24-1,.,.
TGCGCCAGCAGCTTGGCGGCTATGGGGTCGGGCATTCAGTACTTC,CASSLAAMGSGIQYF,15,TRBJ2-4,TRBV5-1,once,.
TGTGCCAGCAGAGGACTAGCGGGAGGGAGTCAGTTCTTC,CASRGLAGGSQFF,13,TRBJ2-1,TRBV27,once,TRBD2
TGTGCCTGGGGCAGGGGGGGCACTGAAGCTTTCTTT,CAWGRGGTEAFF,12,TRBJ1-1,TRBV30,.,TRBD1
TGTGCCAGCAGCTGGGGACAGGGGAATTCACCCCTCCACTTT,CASSWGQGNSPLHF,14,TRBJ1-6,TRBV7-8,.,TRBD1
TGTGCCAGCAGCCAAGAGGGAAGCGGGAGGCGCTATACGCAGTATTTT,CASSQEGSGRRYTQYF,16,TRBJ2-3,TRBV4-2,.,TRBD2
TGTGCCAGCAGCCAAGATTGGGGCAGGGCTGGGGCCAACGTCCTGACTTTC,CASSQDWGRAGANVLTF,17,TRBJ2-6,TRBV4-2,.,.
TGTGCCAGCAGCCTTTCCGGGTCAACAGATGCGCAGTATTTT,CASSLSGSTDAQYF,14,TRBJ2-3,TRBV14,.,.